This TCR beta chain was identified during a study of T cell repertoires in cytomegalovirus infection. In the study overall: Public TCR beta signature analysis indicated the presence of both CMV infection and matching HLA type.

This clonotype showed up many times. In TCRdb, the reads were re-called with MiXCR into one record per CDR3 protein. The profile shows 200,000 to 300,000 distinct CDR3 sequences, 5% to 8.5% of them singletons. Material: PBMCs. The TCR sequence derives from a human donor in good health (CMV status not recorded). Some clones in this sample may be carry-over from other donors' samples.

CDR3 region: CASVFGGEVYNEQFF. The CDR3 coding sequence is TGTGCCAGCGTTTTTGGAGGGGAGGTCTACAATGAGCAGTTCTTC. The chain joins TRBV2 to TRBJ2-1; tentatively, D is TRBD2 (6 bases). Looked up from germline, CDR1 is SNHLY and CDR2 is FYNNEI. This CDR3 spans 15 amino acids. The germline V and J ends were trimmed by 8 bases and 3 bases, with 17 bases remaining between them.